The 17 T cell receptor beta chains below were found in one sample sequenced in a study of blood T cells in healthy people across ages. A sample-barcoded 5' primer and a J-beta primer mix were used in a second PCR of roughly 6 to 11 cycles. MiXCR, applied by TCRdb to the 5' RACE reads, yields one record per CDR3 protein. The table records around 1.5 million distinct CDR3 sequences, approximately 59% of them present only once. The sequencing input was blood. Receptor source: a man younger than 35 in good health.

Details on this clonotype: A clone one base away is much larger, so this may be a read error. The chain links TRBV6-2 or TRBV6-3 to TRBJ2-4; no firm D call. The DNA end favors TRBJ2-7, so the J call may be wrong. Germline V gene data show CDR1 as MNHEY and CDR2 as SVGEGT. The CDR3 contains 14 residues. CDR3 coding DNA: TGTGCCAGCAGTTACTCGGGTGCGACCCACGAGCAGTACTTC. This encodes CASSYSGATHEQYF.

With regard to this clonotype: This sequence may be a read error, since a much larger clone differs from it by one base. This sequence joins TRBV7-9 and TRBJ2-5; no clear D. This CDR3 region has 11 residues. V lost 5 bases and J 4 bases, leaving 5 bases between the germline ends. CDR1 and CDR2 from the germline V gene are SEHNR and FQNEAQ (reference sequence). CDR3 protein: CASSITETQYF. DNA of the CDR3: TGTGCCAGCAGCATTACAGAGACCCAGTACTTC.

This clonotype has at least ten counts. The rearrangement joins TRBV7-7 to TRBJ2-1; TRBD1 matches at 7 bases. Trimming removed 0 bases from V and 7 bases from J; junction bases left unmatched: 0. Germline V CDR1 and CDR2: SSHAT, FNYEAQ (reference sequence). The CDR3 covers 13 residues. CDR3 nucleotides: TGTGCCAGCAGCTTAGCACAGGGGAATGAGCAGTTCTTC. Residues: CASSLAQGNEQFF.

The rearrangement links TRBV7-9 to TRBJ2-1; no reliable D call. The germline V gene encodes CDR1 SEHNR and CDR2 FQNEAQ (reference sequence). CDR3 length: 14 amino acids. V dropped 3 bases and J dropped 10 bases, with 16 bases sitting between them. CDR3 residues: CASSFIRSTGEQFF. Here the CDR3 DNA reads TGTGCCAGCAGCTTTATAAGGTCCACCGGGGAGCAGTTCTTC.

This chain connects TRBV2 to TRBJ2-5; a weak D match, TRBD2 (5 bases). The CDR3 contains 14 residues. Trimming removed 11 bases from V and 5 bases from J, with 21 bases in between. CDR1 and CDR2 from the germline V gene are SNHLY and FYNNEI. CDR3 region: CAVQLSAGRETQYF. The DNA for the CDR3 is TGTGCCGTACAACTTTCGGCGGGTCGCGAGACCCAGTACTTC.

Here the CDR3 reads CASSQAGGREDTQYF. CDR3 nucleotide sequence: TGTGCCAGCAGCCAAGCGGGAGGGAGGGAAGATACGCAGTATTTT. This sequence joins TRBV11-2 and TRBJ2-3, with TRBD2 matching over 10 bases. CDR3 length: 15 amino acids. The germline CDR1 and CDR2 sequences are SGHAT and FQNNGV. V lost 5 bases to trimming and J lost 5 bases; unmatched junction nucleotides: 7. Looking up the rest from reference TRBV11-2 and TRBJ2-3 gives the full variable domain: EAGVAQSPRYKIIEKRQSVAFWCNPISGHATLYWYQQILGQGPKLLIQFQNNGVVDDSQLPKDRFSAERLKGVDSTLKIQPAKLEDSAVYLCASSQAGGREDTQYFGPGTRLTVL.

The V call is TRBV7-9, the J call TRBJ1-2; D gene unclear. The CDR3 consists of 16 residues. Between the trimmed V and J ends, which lost 3 bases and 5 bases, there was a span of 19 bases. Germline V gives CDR1 SEHNR, CDR2 FQNEAQ (reference sequence). The CDR3 sequence: CASSFETPRTRYGYTF. The CDR3 coding sequence is TGTGCCAGCAGCTTCGAGACCCCCAGAACGCGGTATGGCTACACCTTC.

The chain links TRBV20-1 to TRBJ2-7, with 7 nucleotides matching TRBD2. The V and J ends lost 5 bases and 4 bases, in that order; junction bases with no gene match: 11. The CDR3 extends over 14 amino acids. Per the germline V gene, CDR1 is DFQATT and CDR2 is SNEGSKA (reference sequence). The CDR3 coding sequence is TGCAGTGCTCCTTCTAGCGGTCTGGGGTACGAGCAGTACTTC. Protein sequence: CSAPSSGLGYEQYF.

V gene TRBV28 combines with J gene TRBJ2-7; D gene uncertain. The CDR3 consists of 8 residues. In germline, CDR1 is MDHEN, CDR2 SYDVKM. The V gene lost 8 bases and the J gene lost 10 bases, with 6 bases spanning the gap. CDR3 protein: CASGLQYF. CDR3 DNA: TGTGCCAGCGGGTTACAGTACTTC.

This chain links TRBV4-2 with TRBJ2-1; 8 bases map to TRBD2. In germline, CDR1 is LGHNA, CDR2 YNFKEQ. The CDR3 contains 17 residues. The V gene end was trimmed by 1 base and the J gene end by 1 base; junction bases not matched to a gene: 6. The CDR3 sequence is CASSQAAGGGSYNEQFF. CDR3 bases: TGTGCCAGCAGCCAAGCTGCCGGGGGGGGGTCCTACAATGAGCAGTTCTTC.

The chain combines TRBV27 with TRBJ2-3; D is uncertain. This CDR3 is built from 14 residues. Trimming stripped 2 bases from V and 3 bases from J, with 9 bases between. CDR1 and CDR2 from the germline V gene are MNHEY and SMNVEV (reference sequence). CDR3 in DNA: TGTGCCAGCAGTTTAATCGCAATAACAGATACGCAGTATTTT. It specifies CASSLIAITDTQYF.

V is TRBV29-1 and J is TRBJ1-2; tentatively, D is TRBD1 (5 bases). Germline assignment: CDR1 SQVTM and CDR2 ANQGSEA. The CDR3 contains 12 residues. Trimming pared 7 bases from V and 7 bases from J, leaving 16 bases between. This CDR3 reads CSAYRGLAGYTF. The CDR3 DNA reads TGCAGCGCCTACCGGGGACTAGCTGGCTACACCTTC.

The genes are TRBV13 and TRBJ2-7; D call uncertain. Trimming cost V 4 bases and J 6 bases, with 13 bases left between them. This CDR3 region has 13 residues. Looked up from germline, CDR1 is PRHDT and CDR2 is FYEKMQ (reference sequence). The CDR3 DNA is TGTGCCAGCAGCTCAAATCTGTTGGGCGAGCAGTACTTC. Protein: CASSSNLLGEQYF. The full variable domain, in which reference TRBV13 and TRBJ2-7 provide the parts outside the CDR3, is AAGVIQSPRHLIKEKRETATLKCYPIPRHDTVYWYQQGPGQDPQFLISFYEKMQSDKGSIPDRFSAQQFSDYHSELNMSSLELGDSALYFCASSSNLLGEQYFGPGTRLTVT.

The chain's CDR3 is CASGGIYNEQFF. DNA for the CDR3: TGTGCCAGCGGGGGGATCTACAATGAGCAGTTCTTC. The rearrangement joins TRBV7-9 to TRBJ2-1; D perhaps matches TRBD2 (6 bases). Germline V gives CDR1 SEHNR, CDR2 FQNEAQ (reference sequence). The CDR3 sequence is 12 residues long. Trimming took 8 bases from V and 3 from J, leaving 8 bases between them. Based on the CDR3 plus reference TRBV7-9 and TRBJ2-1, the full variable domain is DTGVSQNPRHKITKRGQNVTFRCDPISEHNRLYWYRQTLGQGPEFLTYFQNEAQLEKSRLLSDRFSAERPKGSFSTLEIQRTEQGDSAMYLCASGGIYNEQFFGPGTRLTVL.

J is TRBJ2-2 and V is TRBV7-6; 8 bases align to TRBD2. The CDR3 contains 16 residues. V lost 4 bases and J lost 7; bases outside the gene matches: 11. Germline V lookup: CDR1 SGHVS, CDR2 FNYEAQ. CDR3 in amino acids: CASSSGLAGGSGELFF. Written as DNA, the CDR3 is TGTGCCAGCAGCTCAGGACTAGCTGGTGGGAGCGGGGAGCTGTTTTTT.

This clonotype was detected only a few times. J is TRBJ2-7 and V is TRBV15; TRBD2 is a possible D gene (7 bases). V gave up 3 bases and J gave up 3 bases, with 15 bases separating them. This CDR3 has 15 residues. CDR1 and CDR2 (germline): LNHNV, YYDKDF (reference sequence). CDR3 in amino acids: CATSSPGGLHYEQYF. CDR3 coding DNA: TGTGCCACCAGCAGTCCGGGGGGCCTTCACTACGAGCAGTACTTC.

This clonotype was observed a few times. The chain recombines TRBV4-1 with TRBJ1-2, with a possible D match to TRBD1 (5 bases). V lost 1 base to trimming and J lost 9 bases, with 15 bases between them. The germline V gene encodes CDR1 MGHRA and CDR2 YSYEKL. This CDR3 region has 14 residues. The CDR3 DNA reads TGCGCCAGCAGCCAAGCGGGTACAGGCGAGAGCTACACCTTC. It translates to CASSQAGTGESYTF.